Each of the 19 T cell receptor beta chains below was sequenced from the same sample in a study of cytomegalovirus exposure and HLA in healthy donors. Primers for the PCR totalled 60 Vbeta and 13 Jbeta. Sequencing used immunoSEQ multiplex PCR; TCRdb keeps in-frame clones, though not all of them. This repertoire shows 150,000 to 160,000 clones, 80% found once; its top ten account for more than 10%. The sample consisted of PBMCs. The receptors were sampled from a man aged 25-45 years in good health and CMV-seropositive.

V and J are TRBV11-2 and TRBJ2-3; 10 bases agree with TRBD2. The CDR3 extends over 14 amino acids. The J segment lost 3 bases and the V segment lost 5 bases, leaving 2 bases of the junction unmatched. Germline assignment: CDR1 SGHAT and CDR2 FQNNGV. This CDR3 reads CASSATSGTDTQYF. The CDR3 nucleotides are TGTGCCAGCAGCGCGACTAGCGGGACAGATACGCAGTATTTT.

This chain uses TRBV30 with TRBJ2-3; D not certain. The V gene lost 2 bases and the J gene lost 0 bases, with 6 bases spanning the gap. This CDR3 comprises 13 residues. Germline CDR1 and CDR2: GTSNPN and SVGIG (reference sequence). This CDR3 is CAWSTQSTDTQYF. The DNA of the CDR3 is TGTGCCTGGAGTACGCAGAGCACAGATACGCAGTATTTT. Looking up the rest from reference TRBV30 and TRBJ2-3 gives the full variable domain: SQTIHQWPATLVQPVGSPLSLECTVEGTSNPNLYWYRQAAGRGLQLLFYSVGIGQISSEVPQNLSASRPQDRQFILSSKKLLLSDSGFYLCAWSTQSTDTQYFGPGTRLTVL.

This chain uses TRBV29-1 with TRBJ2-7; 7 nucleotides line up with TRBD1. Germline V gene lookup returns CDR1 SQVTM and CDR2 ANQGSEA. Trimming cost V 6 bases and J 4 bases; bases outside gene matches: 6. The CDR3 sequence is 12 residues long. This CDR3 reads CSVTTGQYEQYF. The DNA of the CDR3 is TGCAGCGTCACGACAGGGCAATACGAGCAGTACTTC.

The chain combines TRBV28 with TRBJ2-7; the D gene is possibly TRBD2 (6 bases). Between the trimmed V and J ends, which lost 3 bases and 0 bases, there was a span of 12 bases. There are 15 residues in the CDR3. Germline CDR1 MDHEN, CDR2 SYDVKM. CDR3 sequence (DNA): TGTGCCAGCAGTTTGGTTAGCGGAAGCTCCTACGAGCAGTACTTC. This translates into CASSLVSGSSYEQYF.

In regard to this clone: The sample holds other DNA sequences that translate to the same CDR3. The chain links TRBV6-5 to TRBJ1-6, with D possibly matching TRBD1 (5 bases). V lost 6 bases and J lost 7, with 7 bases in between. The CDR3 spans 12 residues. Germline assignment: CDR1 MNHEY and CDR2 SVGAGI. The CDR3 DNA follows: TGTGCCAGCAGGGGGGGGAATTCACCCCTCCACTTT. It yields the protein CASRGGNSPLHF.

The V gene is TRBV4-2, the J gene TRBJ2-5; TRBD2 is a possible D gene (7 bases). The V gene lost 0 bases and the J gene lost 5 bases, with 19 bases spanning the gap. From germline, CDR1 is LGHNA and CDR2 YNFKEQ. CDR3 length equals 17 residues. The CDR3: CASSQDQGLAVEETQYF. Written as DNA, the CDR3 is TGTGCCAGCAGCCAAGATCAGGGGCTAGCGGTGGAGGAGACCCAGTACTTC.

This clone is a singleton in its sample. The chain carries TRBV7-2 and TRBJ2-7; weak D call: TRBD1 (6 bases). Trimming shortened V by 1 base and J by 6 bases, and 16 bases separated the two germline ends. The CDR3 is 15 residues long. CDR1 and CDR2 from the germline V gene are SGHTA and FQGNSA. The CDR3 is CASSLVDQGRSEQYF. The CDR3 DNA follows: TGTGCCAGCAGCTTAGTGGACCAGGGGCGGAGCGAGCAGTACTTC. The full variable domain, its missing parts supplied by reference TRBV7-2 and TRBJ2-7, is GAGVSQSPSNKVTEKGKDVELRCDPISGHTALYWYRQSLGQGLEFLIYFQGNSAPDKSGLPSDRFSAERTGGSVSTLTIQRTQQEDSAVYLCASSLVDQGRSEQYFGPGTRLTVT.

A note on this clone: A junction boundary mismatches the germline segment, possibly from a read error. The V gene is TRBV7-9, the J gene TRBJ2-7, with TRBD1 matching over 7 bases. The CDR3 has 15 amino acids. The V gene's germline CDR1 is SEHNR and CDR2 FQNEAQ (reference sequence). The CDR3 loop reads CSSSPGWDSAYEQYF. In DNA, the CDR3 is TGTTCCAGCAGCCCCGGCTGGGACAGTGCCTACGAGCAGTACTTC.

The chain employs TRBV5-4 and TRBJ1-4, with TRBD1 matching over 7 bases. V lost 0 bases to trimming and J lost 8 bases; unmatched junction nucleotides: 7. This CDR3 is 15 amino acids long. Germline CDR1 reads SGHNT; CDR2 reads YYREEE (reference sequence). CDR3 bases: TGTGCCAGCAGCTTGGCGCCAGGGGGAAACGAAAAACTGTTTTTT. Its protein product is CASSLAPGGNEKLFF.

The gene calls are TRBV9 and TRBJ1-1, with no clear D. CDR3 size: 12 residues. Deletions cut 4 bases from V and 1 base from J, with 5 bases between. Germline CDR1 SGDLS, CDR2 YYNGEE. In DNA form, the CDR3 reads TGTGCCAGCAGCCCGGGGAACACTGAAGCTTTCTTT. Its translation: CASSPGNTEAFF.

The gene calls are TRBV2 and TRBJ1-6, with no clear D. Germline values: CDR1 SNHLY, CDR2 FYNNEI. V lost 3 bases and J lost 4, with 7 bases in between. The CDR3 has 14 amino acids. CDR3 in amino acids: CASSDGIYNSPLHF. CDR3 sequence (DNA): TGTGCCAGCAGTGATGGCATTTATAATTCACCCCTCCACTTT.

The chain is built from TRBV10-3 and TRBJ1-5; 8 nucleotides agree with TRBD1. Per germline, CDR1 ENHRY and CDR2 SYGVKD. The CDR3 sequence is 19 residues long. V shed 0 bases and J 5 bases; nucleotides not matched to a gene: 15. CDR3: CAISESLGQDRSRDQPQHF. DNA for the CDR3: TGTGCCATCAGTGAGTCGTTGGGACAGGACCGTTCCCGGGATCAGCCCCAGCATTTT.

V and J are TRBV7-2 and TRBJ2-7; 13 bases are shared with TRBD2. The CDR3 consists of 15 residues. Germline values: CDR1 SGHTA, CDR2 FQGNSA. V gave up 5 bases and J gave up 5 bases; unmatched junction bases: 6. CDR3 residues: CASSPGLAGENEQYF. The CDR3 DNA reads TGTGCCAGCAGCCCAGGACTAGCGGGAGAAAACGAGCAGTACTTC.

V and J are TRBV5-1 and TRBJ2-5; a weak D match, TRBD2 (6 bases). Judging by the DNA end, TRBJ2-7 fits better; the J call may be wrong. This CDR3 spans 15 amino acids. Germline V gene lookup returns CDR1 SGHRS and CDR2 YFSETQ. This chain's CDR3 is CASSVRDSGPYEQYF. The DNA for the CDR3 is TGCGCCAGCAGCGTTCGGGACTCTGGCCCCTACGAGCAGTACTTC.

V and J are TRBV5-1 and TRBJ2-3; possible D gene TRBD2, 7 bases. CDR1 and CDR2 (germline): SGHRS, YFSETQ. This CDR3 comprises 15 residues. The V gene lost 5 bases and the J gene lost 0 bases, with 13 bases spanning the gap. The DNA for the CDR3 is TGCGCCAGCAGACCCGCGGGGGCTAGCACAGATACGCAGTATTTT. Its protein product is CASRPAGASTDTQYF.

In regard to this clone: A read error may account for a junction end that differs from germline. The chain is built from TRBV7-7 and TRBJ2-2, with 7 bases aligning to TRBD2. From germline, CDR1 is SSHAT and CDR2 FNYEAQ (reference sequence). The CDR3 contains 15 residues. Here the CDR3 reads CASSLWAGDTGELFF. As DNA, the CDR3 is TGTGCTAGCAGCTTATGGGCGGGGGACACCGGGGAGCTGTTTTTT. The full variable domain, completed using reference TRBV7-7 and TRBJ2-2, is GAGVSQSPRYKVTKRGQDVTLRCDPISSHATLYWYQQALGQGPEFLTYFNYEAQPDKSGLPSDRFSAERPEGSISTLTIQRTEQRDSAMYRCASSLWAGDTGELFFGEGSRLTVL.

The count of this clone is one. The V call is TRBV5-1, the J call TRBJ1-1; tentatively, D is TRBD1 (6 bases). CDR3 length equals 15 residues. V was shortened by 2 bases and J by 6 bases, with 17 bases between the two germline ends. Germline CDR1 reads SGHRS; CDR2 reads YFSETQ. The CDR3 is CASSLPSNRAAEAFF. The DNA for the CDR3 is TGCGCCAGCAGCTTACCCAGTAACAGGGCGGCTGAAGCTTTCTTT.

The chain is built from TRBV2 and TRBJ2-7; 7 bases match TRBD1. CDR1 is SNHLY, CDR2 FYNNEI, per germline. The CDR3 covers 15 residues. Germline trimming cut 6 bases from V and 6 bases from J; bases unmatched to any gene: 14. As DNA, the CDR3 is TGTGCCAGCAGCCAGAGGGACAGCCTGGGGTGCGAGCAGTACTTC. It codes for CASSQRDSLGCEQYF. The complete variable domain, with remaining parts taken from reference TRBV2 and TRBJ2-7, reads EPEVTQTPSHQVTQMGQEVILRCVPISNHLYFYWYRQILGQKVEFLVSFYNNEISEKSEIFDDQFSVERPDGSNFTLKIRSTKLEDSAMYFCASSQRDSLGCEQYFGPGTRLTVT.

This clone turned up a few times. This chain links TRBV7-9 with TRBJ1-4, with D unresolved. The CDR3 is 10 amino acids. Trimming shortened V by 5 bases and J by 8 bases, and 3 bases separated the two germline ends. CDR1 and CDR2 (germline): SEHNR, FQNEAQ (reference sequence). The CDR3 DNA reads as TGTGCCAGCAGCCGGGAAAAACTGTTTTTT. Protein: CASSREKLFF.